This T cell receptor (beta chain) originates from a study of T cells in Graves' hyperthyroidism and ophthalmopathy. Germline V gene sequence: CDR1 SGHKS, CDR2 YYEKEE (reference sequence). The CDR3 extends over 15 amino acids. V lost 3 bases and J 4 bases, leaving 16 bases between the germline ends. The source material, RNA transcripts, was used to amplify TCR beta CDR3 regions. When the TCR CDR3 underwent first-round RT-PCR, the HTBI primer set was used. TCRdb re-analysed the multiplex PCR reads in MiXCR, keeping a single row per CDR3 protein. The table lists around 700,000 distinct CDR3 sequences, 18% of them singletons, with approximately 15% in the top ten.

The sequenced sample was blood. The receptor was isolated from a woman between 45 and 65 years old with Graves' hyperthyroidism that later progressed to Graves' ophthalmopathy. The chain combines TRBV5-5 with TRBJ1-2, with D uncertain. CDR3 bases: TGTGCCAGCAGCTCACCGGGCCCTTTGATCTATGGCTACACCTTC. This translates into CASSSPGPLIYGYTF.